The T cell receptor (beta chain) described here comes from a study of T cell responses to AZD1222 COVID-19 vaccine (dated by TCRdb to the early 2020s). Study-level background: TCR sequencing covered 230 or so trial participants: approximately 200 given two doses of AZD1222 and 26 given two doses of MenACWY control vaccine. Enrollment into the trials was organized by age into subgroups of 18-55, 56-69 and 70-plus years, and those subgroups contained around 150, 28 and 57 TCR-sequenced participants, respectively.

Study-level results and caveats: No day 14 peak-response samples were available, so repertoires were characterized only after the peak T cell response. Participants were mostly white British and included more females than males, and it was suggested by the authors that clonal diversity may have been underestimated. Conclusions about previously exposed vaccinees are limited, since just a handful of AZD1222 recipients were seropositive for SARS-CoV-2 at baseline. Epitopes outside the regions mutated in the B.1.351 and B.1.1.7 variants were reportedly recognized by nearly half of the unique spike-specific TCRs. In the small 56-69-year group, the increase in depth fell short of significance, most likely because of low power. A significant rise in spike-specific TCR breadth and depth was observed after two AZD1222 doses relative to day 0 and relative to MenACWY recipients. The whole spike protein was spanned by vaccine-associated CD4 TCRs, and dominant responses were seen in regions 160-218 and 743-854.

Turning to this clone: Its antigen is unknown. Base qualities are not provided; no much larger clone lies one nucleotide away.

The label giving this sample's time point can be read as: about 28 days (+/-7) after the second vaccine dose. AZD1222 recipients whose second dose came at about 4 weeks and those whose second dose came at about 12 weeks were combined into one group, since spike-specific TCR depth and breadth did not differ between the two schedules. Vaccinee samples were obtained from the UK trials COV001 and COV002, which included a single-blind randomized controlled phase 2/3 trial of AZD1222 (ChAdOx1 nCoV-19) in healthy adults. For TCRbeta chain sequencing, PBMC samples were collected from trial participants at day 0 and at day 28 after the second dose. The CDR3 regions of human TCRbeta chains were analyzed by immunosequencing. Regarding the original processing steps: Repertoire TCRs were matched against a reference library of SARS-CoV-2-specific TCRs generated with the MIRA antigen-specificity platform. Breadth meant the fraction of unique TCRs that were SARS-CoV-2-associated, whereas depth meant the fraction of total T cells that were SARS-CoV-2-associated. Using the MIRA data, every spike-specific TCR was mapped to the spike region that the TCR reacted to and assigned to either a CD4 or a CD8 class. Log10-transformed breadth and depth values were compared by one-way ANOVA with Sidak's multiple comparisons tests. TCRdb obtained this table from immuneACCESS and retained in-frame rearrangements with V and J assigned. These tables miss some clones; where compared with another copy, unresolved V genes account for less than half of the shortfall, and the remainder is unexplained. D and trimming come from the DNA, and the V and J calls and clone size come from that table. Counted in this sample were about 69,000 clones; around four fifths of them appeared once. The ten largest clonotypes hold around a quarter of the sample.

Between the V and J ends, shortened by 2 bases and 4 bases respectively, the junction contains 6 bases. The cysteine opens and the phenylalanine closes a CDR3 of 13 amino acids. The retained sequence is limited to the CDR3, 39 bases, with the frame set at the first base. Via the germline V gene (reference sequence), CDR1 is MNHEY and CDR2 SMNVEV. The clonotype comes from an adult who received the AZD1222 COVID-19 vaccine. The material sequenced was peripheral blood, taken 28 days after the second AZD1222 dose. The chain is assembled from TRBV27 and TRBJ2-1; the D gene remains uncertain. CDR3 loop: CASSLGKYNEQFF. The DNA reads TGTGCCAGCAGTTTAGGAAAATACAATGAGCAGTTCTTC.